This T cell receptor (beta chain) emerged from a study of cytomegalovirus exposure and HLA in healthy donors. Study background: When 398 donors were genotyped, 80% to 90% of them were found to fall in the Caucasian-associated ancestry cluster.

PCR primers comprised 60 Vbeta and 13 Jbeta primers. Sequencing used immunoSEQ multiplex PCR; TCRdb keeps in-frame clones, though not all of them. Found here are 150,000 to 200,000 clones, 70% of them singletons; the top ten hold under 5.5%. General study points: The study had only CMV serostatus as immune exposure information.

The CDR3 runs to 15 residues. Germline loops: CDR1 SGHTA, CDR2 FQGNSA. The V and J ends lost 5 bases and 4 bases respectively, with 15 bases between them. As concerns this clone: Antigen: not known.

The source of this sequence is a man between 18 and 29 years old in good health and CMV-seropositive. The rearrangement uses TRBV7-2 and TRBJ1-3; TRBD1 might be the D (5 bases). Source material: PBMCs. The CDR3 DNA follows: TGTGCCAGCAGCCCGTCTCCAGGGTTAGGAAACACCATATATTTT. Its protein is CASSPSPGLGNTIYF.